The 2 T cell receptor beta chains presented below share a single source sample, sequenced in a study of identical twins. TCRdb re-derived calls from the 5' RACE reads in MiXCR, one entry per CDR3 protein. Of roughly 690,000 distinct CDR3 sequences listed, around 20% are singletons. The sample also formed part of further work on T cells expressing NK-cell markers.

Sequencing used PBMCs. These receptors originate from a woman aged 18-30 years in good health.

This clonotype was seen a few times. The gene calls are TRBV5-1 and TRBJ2-7; a weak D match, TRBD1 (6 bases). The V gene's germline CDR1 is SGHRS and CDR2 YFSETQ. V was pared by 0 bases and J by 4 bases, with 14 bases between. The CDR3 consists of 15 residues. Here the CDR3 reads CASSLEFQGMYEQYF. In DNA form, the CDR3 reads TGCGCCAGCAGCTTGGAGTTCCAGGGGATGTACGAGCAGTACTTC. Looking up the rest from reference TRBV5-1 and TRBJ2-7 gives the full variable domain: KAGVTQTPRYLIKTRGQQVTLSCSPISGHRSVSWYQQTPGQGLQFLFEYFSETQRNKGNFPGRFSGRQFSNSRSEMNVSTLELGDSALYLCASSLEFQGMYEQYFGPGTRLTVT.

The V and J genes are TRBV12-3 or TRBV12-4 and TRBJ2-3; D possibly corresponds to TRBD1 (5 bases). The CDR3 sequence is 15 residues long. V lost 3 bases to trimming and J lost 1 base, with 11 bases between them. The CDR3 spells CASSFSSTGTDTQYF. The CDR3 coding sequence is TGTGCCAGCAGTTTTAGTTCGACAGGCACAGATACGCAGTATTTT.